The subject of this entry is one T cell receptor beta chain. The entry originates in a study of blood T cell repertoires in COVID-19. Study summary: Researchers got acute and convalescent COVID-19 samples from the United States, Italy and Spain. From T cells, B-cell-depleted T cells, or PBMCs came the material, which was cDNA or gDNA.

Per the original methods: Estimates of nucleated cell counts were drawn from the amplification of reference gene primers. The method was immunoSEQ multiplex PCR; TCRdb's version includes in-frame clones alone and lacks a portion of them. V, J and clone size were drawn from that table, and D and trimming were deduced from the DNA. The sample yields about 230,000 clones, 85% to 90% seen once. The V and J ends lost 6 bases and 4 bases, in that order; junction bases with no gene match: 3. The germline V gene encodes CDR1 SNHLY and CDR2 FYNNEI. The CDR3 extends over 13 amino acids. This TCR was recovered from a man over 45 with COVID-19, enrolled during active disease. The sequenced sample was peripheral blood. This sequence joins TRBV2 and TRBJ2-5; 9 bases align to TRBD1. CDR3 loop: CASRGQGLETQYF. The CDR3 DNA reads TGTGCCAGCAGGGGACAGGGTTTAGAGACCCAGTACTTC.